This paragraph covers one T cell receptor (beta chain) sequence. Its antigen is as yet unknown. Prepared TCR beta cDNA libraries contained unique molecular identifiers. From the PCR reads, TCRdb called clonotypes with MiXCR, one entry per CDR3 protein. The table records 750,000 to 950,000 distinct CDR3 sequences, under 70% of them present only once. This sample is part of a study of post-analysis software for immune sequencing data. As for the study in general: Relapsing-remitting, secondary progressive and progressive-relapsing multiple sclerosis were all included among the disease courses. Whole-study findings and limits: Higher frequency in patients than in controls was seen for about five TRBV segments, with TRBV5-6, TRBV5-1 and TRBV20-1 among them.

Trimming took off 7 bases at V and 2 bases at J, with 15 bases between the two ends. Looked up from germline, CDR1 is SNHLY and CDR2 is FYNNEI. This CDR3 has 14 amino acids. This clonotype was obtained from a girl aged 10 to 17 with multiple sclerosis. This chain joins TRBV2 and TRBJ2-7; unclear D gene. Input material: blood. CDR3 nucleotides: TGTGCCAGCAAAGGTATTAGTACGGCCTACGAGCAGTACTTC. Translating gives CASKGISTAYEQYF.